Below, one T cell receptor beta chain is given with its context. This sample was included in a study of cytomegalovirus exposure and HLA in healthy donors. PCR employed 60 Vbeta and 13 Jbeta primers. Only in-frame clones appear in the TCRdb table, and some are missing; sequencing was by immunoSEQ multiplex PCR. The table includes 150,000 to 200,000 clones, 81% detected once. The CDR3 totals 12 residues. Germline V gives CDR1 MNHEY, CDR2 SVGAGI. The V and J ends lost 4 bases and 7 bases respectively, with 10 bases between them. The TCR sequence derives from a woman aged 25 to 45 in good health and CMV-seronegative. This rearrangement joins TRBV6-5 to TRBJ2-5; no reliable D call. The source material was PBMCs. CDR3 residues: CASSSPSGTQYF. The CDR3 DNA reads TGTGCCAGCAGTTCCCCATCGGGGACCCAGTACTTC.